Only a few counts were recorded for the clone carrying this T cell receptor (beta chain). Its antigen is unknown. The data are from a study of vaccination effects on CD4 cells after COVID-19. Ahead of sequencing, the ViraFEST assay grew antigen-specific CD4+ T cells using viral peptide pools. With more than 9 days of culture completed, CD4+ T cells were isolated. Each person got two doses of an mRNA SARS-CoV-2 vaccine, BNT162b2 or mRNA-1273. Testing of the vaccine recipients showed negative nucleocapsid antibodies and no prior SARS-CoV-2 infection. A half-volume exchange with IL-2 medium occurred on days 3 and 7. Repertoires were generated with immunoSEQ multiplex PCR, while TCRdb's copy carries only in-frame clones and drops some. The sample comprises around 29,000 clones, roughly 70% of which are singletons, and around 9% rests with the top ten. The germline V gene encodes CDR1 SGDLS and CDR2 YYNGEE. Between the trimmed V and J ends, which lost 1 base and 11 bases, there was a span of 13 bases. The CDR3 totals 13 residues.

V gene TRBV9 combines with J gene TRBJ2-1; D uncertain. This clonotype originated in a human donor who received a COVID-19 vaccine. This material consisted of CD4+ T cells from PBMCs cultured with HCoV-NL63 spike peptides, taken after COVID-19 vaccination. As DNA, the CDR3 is TGTGCCAGCAGCGTAAGTTTCACAGACCAGCAGTTCTTC. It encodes CASSVSFTDQQFF.